This TCR beta chain emerged from a study of metastatic and nonmetastatic thyroid tumors. Across the whole study: Samples came from malignant and benign thyroid patients, and repertoires were compared across blood and tumor or nodule tissue. Study findings and constraints: According to reports, the diversity of TCR beta was significantly higher in malignant thyroid tumors than in benign nodules, and this held in both blood and tumor samples.

The entire patient cohort was treatment-naive prior to thyroid surgery. How the authors handled the data: The study's classifier, a distant-metastasis tool for papillary thyroid cancer, was built using CDR3 differences across clinicopathological groups. TCRdb ran MiXCR on the PCR reads. These V and J calls rely on TCRdb rather than the paper's analysis. The sample contains roughly 71,000 clones, 18% of which appear only once. Trimming cost V 3 bases and J 14 bases; bases outside gene matches: 12. The CDR3 has 15 amino acids. Per the germline V gene, CDR1 is SNHLY and CDR2 is FYNNEI. This clone was counted at least ten times. Its specificity is not known.

The V and J genes are TRBV2 and TRBJ1-6; 8 nucleotides align to TRBD1. The sequenced sample consisted of blood. This receptor was identified in a female donor with papillary thyroid cancer or a benign thyroid nodule (not recorded which). Some clones in this sample may be carry-over from other donors' samples. The DNA for the CDR3 is TGTGCCAGCAGTGAGTCGACAGGGGCGAATGGGTCCCTCCACTTT. Protein: CASSESTGANGSLHF.